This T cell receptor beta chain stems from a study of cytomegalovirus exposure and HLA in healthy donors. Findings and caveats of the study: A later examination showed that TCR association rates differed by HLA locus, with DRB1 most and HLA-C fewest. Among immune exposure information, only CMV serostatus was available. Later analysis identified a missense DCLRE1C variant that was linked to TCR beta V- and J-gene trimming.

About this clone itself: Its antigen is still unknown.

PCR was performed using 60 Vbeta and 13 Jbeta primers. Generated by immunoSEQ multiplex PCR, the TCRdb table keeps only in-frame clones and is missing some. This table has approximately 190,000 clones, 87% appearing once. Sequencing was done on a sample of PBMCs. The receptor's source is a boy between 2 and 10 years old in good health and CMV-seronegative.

The CDR3 DNA reads TGCGCCAGCAGCTTGCCGACCGGGACACTGGGTGAAAAACTGTTTTTT. Protein product: CASSLPTGTLGEKLFF. V usage is TRBV5-1 and J usage is TRBJ1-4, with TRBD1 as a possible D gene (6 bases). V lost 1 base and J lost 7, with 17 bases in between. Germline V CDR1 and CDR2: SGHRS, YFSETQ. The CDR3 extends over 16 amino acids.